These 18 T cell receptor beta chains were all obtained from the same sample, sequenced in a study of response to subunit inactivated influenza vaccine. TCRdb analysed the RT-PCR reads with MiXCR anew, one entry per CDR3 protein. Here the sample spans 800,000 to 1,000,000 distinct CDR3 sequences, 21% being singletons. Source: PBMCs from blood, taken 4 to 6 days after vaccination. Receptors were obtained from a man between 50 and 59 years old who received an inactivated influenza vaccine.

This chain links TRBV20-1 with TRBJ2-7, with 7 bases identical to TRBD1. The germline CDR1 and CDR2 sequences are DFQATT and SNEGSKA (reference sequence). The V segment lost 1 base and the J segment 2 bases; nucleotides outside the gene matches: 2. There are 13 residues in the CDR3. The CDR3 region is CSARGQGPYEQYF. For the CDR3, the DNA is TGCAGTGCTAGAGGACAGGGCCCCTACGAGCAGTACTTC.

The chain links TRBV27 to TRBJ1-1; D is ambiguous. This CDR3 has 13 amino acids. Germline V lookup: CDR1 MNHEY, CDR2 SMNVEV (reference sequence). V was pared by 6 bases and J by 1 base, with 9 bases between. The CDR3 here is CASRPSGNTEAFF. In nucleotides, the CDR3 is TGTGCCAGCAGGCCATCAGGGAACACTGAAGCTTTCTTT.

There are many counts of this clonotype. The chain couples TRBV20-1 to TRBJ2-7; a possible D gene is TRBD1 (5 bases). Germline V CDR1 and CDR2: DFQATT, SNEGSKA (reference sequence). This CDR3 is 12 amino acids long. With 5 bases removed from V and 3 bases from J, the gap between germline ends came to 11 bases. The CDR3 sequence is CSALQGSYEQYF. CDR3 DNA: TGCAGTGCTCTTCAGGGTAGCTACGAGCAGTACTTC.

The chain has TRBV29-1 and TRBJ2-1; D gene unclear. Per germline, CDR1 SQVTM and CDR2 ANQGSEA. This CDR3 is built from 15 residues. The ends were cut back, 1 base at V and 5 bases at J, with 15 bases in the middle. The CDR3 DNA follows: TGCAGCGTTGAAGCGGTTGGGCCCATAAACAATGAGCAGTTCTTC. This translates into CSVEAVGPINNEQFF.

Written as DNA, the CDR3 is TGCAGCGGGGGCAGGACAGATACGCAGTATTTT. Protein: CSGGRTDTQYF. V and J are TRBV29-1 and TRBJ2-3; D perhaps matches TRBD1 (5 bases). V dropped 7 bases and J dropped 3 bases, with 8 bases sitting between them. The CDR3 runs 11 residues. Germline-derived CDR1 and CDR2 are SQVTM and ANQGSEA.

This clonotype came up a few times. This chain uses TRBV10-3 with TRBJ2-1; TRBD1 matches 7 bases. The germline gives CDR1 ENHRY, CDR2 SYGVKD. This CDR3 comprises 16 residues. V lost 0 bases to trimming and J lost 5 bases; unmatched junction nucleotides: 7. CDR3 amino acids: CAISESGRGWNNEQFF. Written as DNA, the CDR3 is TGTGCCATCAGTGAGTCCGGCAGGGGGTGGAACAATGAGCAGTTCTTC.

CDR3 residues: CASSRFAGRGNEAFF. The CDR3 DNA reads TGTGCCAGCAGCCGATTTGCAGGGAGAGGAAATGAAGCTTTCTTT. The chain carries TRBV14 and TRBJ1-1, with TRBD1 as a possible D gene (5 bases). The germline V and J ends were trimmed by 4 bases and 7 bases, with 19 bases remaining between them. The CDR3 runs 15 residues. Germline CDR1 SGHDN, CDR2 FVKESK.

The chain combines TRBV6-2 or TRBV6-3 with TRBJ2-3; TRBD1 matches at 11 bases. Losses at the gene ends were 4 bases for V and 2 bases for J; bases not matched to a gene: 11. The CDR3 is 18 amino acids. From germline, CDR1 is MNHEY and CDR2 SVGEGT. CDR3 loop: CASSFSEGQGVSTDTQYF. The CDR3 DNA sequence: TGTGCCAGCAGTTTCTCCGAGGGACAGGGGGTCTCCACAGATACGCAGTATTTT.

This clonotype was seen a handful of times. The chain combines TRBV12-3 or TRBV12-4 with TRBJ1-2; TRBD1 matches 7 bases. With 1 base clipped from V and 3 bases from J, the junction kept 5 bases outside the gene matches. This CDR3 region has 15 residues. In nucleotides, the CDR3 is TGTGCCAGCAGTTTAGTCGAGGGGGCGGACTATGGCTACACCTTC. This translates into CASSLVEGADYGYTF.

The chain is built from TRBV6-1 and TRBJ1-4; D is perhaps TRBD1 (5 bases). The CDR3 is 16 amino acids. Germline CDR1 and CDR2: MNHNS and SASEGT. Trimming stripped 4 bases from V and 7 bases from J, with 19 bases between. In DNA form, the CDR3 reads TGTGCCAGCAGTGTGATCGCCGGGGGGAGGTTTGAAAAACTGTTTTTT. Residues: CASSVIAGGRFEKLFF.

The chain uses TRBV5-6 and TRBJ2-5; the match to TRBD2 covers 12 bases. Germline trimming cut 3 bases from V and 5 bases from J; bases unmatched to any gene: 5. The CDR3 has 15 residues. CDR1 is SGHDT, CDR2 YYEEEE, per germline. CDR3 region: CASSYRTSGVETQYF. DNA of the CDR3: TGTGCCAGCAGCTACCGGACTAGCGGGGTGGAGACCCAGTACTTC.

There are a few counts of this clonotype. The genes are TRBV12-3 or TRBV12-4 and TRBJ2-1; 11 bases agree with TRBD2. The CDR3 extends over 14 amino acids. V lost 6 bases to trimming and J lost 4 bases; unmatched junction nucleotides: 2. The chain's CDR3 is CASRRTSGYNEQFF. In DNA form, the CDR3 reads TGTGCCAGCAGAAGGACTAGCGGGTACAATGAGCAGTTCTTC.

This clonotype has a handful of counts. The rearrangement uses TRBV18 and TRBJ1-1; no definite D call. The CDR3 contains 13 residues. The V and J ends lost 1 base and 3 bases respectively, with 6 bases between them. The germline gives CDR1 KGHSH, CDR2 LQKENI. In DNA, the CDR3 is TGTGCCAGCTCACCACGAAGAGACACTGAAGCTTTCTTT. Its translation is CASSPRRDTEAFF.

There are many counts of this clonotype. V usage is TRBV12-3 or TRBV12-4 and J usage is TRBJ2-2; D call uncertain. The CDR3 covers 13 residues. V was cut by 5 bases and J by 3 bases, with 7 bases left in between. CDR3 coding DNA: TGTGCCAGCAGTGACGGATACACCGGGGAGCTGTTTTTT. Protein: CASSDGYTGELFF.

The sample holds a few counts of this clonotype. The gene calls are TRBV3-1 and TRBJ1-1; no clear D gene. Looked up from germline, CDR1 is LGHDT and CDR2 is YNNKEL (reference sequence). This CDR3 is 20 amino acids long. V lost 0 bases and J lost 0, with 23 bases in between. This CDR3 reads CASSQDSVWTLLHMNTEAFF. CDR3 in DNA: TGTGCCAGCAGCCAAGACTCTGTATGGACCCTCCTGCACATGAACACTGAAGCTTTCTTT.

This chain connects TRBV6-5 to TRBJ1-6; D possibly corresponds to TRBD1 (5 bases). Germline V lookup: CDR1 MNHEY, CDR2 SVGAGI. V lost 2 bases and J 7 bases, leaving 12 bases between the germline ends. The CDR3 consists of 15 residues. The CDR3 spells CASSYGGGVNSPLHF. Here the CDR3 DNA reads TGTGCCAGCAGTTACGGAGGAGGGGTCAATTCACCCCTCCACTTT.

The chain combines TRBV12-3 or TRBV12-4 with TRBJ2-6; the D is unclear. This CDR3 has 14 amino acids. V was pared by 4 bases and J by 2 bases, with 6 bases between. CDR3 region: CASSSSAGANVLTF. The CDR3 nucleotides read TGTGCCAGCAGTTCGTCCGCTGGGGCCAACGTCCTGACTTTC.

This clonotype appeared a few times. The rearrangement links TRBV4-2 to TRBJ2-7; D is unresolved. Trimming left V 0 bases short and J 2 bases short, with 14 bases between. The CDR3 has 16 amino acids. Germline CDR1 LGHNA, CDR2 YNFKEQ. The CDR3 sequence: CASSQDSRVRAYEQYF. In DNA, the CDR3 is TGTGCCAGCAGCCAAGATAGCCGGGTCAGAGCCTACGAGCAGTACTTC.